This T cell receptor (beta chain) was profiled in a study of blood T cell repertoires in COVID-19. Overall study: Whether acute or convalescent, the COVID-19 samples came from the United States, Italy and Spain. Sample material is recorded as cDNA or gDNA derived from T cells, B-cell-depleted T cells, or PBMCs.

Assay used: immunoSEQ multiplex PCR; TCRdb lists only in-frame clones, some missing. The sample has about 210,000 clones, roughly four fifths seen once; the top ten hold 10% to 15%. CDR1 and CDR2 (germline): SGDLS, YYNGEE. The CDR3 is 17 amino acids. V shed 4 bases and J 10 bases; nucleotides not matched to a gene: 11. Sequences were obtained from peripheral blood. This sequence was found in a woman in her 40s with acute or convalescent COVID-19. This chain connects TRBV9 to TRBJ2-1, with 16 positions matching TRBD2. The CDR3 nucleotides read TGTGCCAGCAGCCGAAAGGTGCCGGGACTAGCGGGAGGGGAGCAGTTCTTC. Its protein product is CASSRKVPGLAGGEQFF.